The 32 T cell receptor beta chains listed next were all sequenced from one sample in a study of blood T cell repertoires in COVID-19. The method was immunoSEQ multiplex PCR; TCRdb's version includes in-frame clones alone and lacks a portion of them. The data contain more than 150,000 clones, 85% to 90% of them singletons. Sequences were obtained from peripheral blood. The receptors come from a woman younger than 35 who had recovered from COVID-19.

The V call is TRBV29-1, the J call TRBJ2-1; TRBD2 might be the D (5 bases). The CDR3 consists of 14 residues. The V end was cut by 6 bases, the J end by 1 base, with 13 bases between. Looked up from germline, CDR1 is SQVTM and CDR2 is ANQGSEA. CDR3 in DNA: TGCAGCGTAGATACCGGGAATTCCTACAATGAGCAGTTCTTC. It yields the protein CSVDTGNSYNEQFF.

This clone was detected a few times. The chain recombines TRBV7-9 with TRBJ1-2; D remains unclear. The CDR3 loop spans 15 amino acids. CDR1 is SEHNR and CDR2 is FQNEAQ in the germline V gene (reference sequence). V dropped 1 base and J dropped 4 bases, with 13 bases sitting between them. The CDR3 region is CASSLDSGGSYGYTF. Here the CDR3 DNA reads TGTGCCAGCAGCTTAGATTCGGGTGGTTCCTATGGCTACACCTTC.

The CDR3 is CASSPTEDNEKLFF. The CDR3, as DNA: TGTGCCAGCAGCCCCACAGAAGATAATGAAAAACTGTTTTTT. The rearrangement links TRBV13 to TRBJ1-4; D not certain. Trimming stripped 5 bases from V and 4 bases from J, with 11 bases between. Germline V gives CDR1 PRHDT, CDR2 FYEKMQ (reference sequence). This CDR3 comprises 14 residues. The full variable domain, its missing parts supplied by reference TRBV13 and TRBJ1-4, is AAGVIQSPRHLIKEKRETATLKCYPIPRHDTVYWYQQGPGQDPQFLISFYEKMQSDKGSIPDRFSAQQFSDYHSELNMSSLELGDSALYFCASSPTEDNEKLFFGSGTQLSVL.

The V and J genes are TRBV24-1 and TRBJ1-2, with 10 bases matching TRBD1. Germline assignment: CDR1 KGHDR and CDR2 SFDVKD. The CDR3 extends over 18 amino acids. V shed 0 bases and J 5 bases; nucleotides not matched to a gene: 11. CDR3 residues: CATSDLSGQGRPGYGYTF. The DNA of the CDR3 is TGTGCCACCAGTGATTTGTCGGGACAGGGGCGACCTGGGTATGGCTACACCTTC.

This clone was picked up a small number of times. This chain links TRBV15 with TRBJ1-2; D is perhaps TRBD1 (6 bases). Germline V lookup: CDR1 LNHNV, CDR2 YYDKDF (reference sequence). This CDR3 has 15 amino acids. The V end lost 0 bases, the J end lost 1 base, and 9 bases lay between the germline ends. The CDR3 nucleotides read TGTGCCACCAGCAGAGAGGTCAGGGGTAACTATGGCTACACCTTC. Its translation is CATSREVRGNYGYTF. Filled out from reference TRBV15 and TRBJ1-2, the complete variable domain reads DAMVIQNPRYQVTQFGKPVTLSCSQTLNHNVMYWYQQKSSQAPKLLFHYYDKDFNNEADTPDNFQSRRPNTSFCFLDIRSPGLGDTAMYLCATSREVRGNYGYTFGSGTRLTVV.

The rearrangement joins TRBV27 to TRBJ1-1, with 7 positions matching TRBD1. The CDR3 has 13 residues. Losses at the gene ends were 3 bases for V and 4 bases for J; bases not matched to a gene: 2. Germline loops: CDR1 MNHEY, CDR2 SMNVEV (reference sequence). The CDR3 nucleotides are TGTGCCAGCAGTTTGGCAGGGGGCACTGAAGCTTTCTTT. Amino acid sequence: CASSLAGGTEAFF.

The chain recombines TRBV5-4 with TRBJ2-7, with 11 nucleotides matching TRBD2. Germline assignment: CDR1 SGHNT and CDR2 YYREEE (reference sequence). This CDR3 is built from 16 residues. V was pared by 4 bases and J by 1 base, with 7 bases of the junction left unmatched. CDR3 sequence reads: CASSPALAGGSYEQYF. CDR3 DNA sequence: TGTGCCAGCAGCCCCGCCCTAGCGGGGGGTTCCTACGAGCAGTACTTC.

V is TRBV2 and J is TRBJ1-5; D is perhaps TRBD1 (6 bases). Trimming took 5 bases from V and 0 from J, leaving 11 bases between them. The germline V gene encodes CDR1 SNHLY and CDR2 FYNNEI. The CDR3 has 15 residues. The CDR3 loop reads CASSQRGYSNQPQHF. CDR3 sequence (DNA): TGTGCCAGCAGTCAAAGGGGGTATAGCAATCAGCCCCAGCATTTT.

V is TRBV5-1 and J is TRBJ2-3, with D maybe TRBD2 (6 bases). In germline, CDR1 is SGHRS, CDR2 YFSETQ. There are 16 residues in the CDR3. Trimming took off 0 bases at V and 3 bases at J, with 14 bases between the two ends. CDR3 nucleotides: TGCGCCAGCAGCTTGGAGGGGACTTTTTTTACAGATACGCAGTATTTT. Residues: CASSLEGTFFTDTQYF. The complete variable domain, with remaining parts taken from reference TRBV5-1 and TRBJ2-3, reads KAGVTQTPRYLIKTRGQQVTLSCSPISGHRSVSWYQQTPGQGLQFLFEYFSETQRNKGNFPGRFSGRQFSNSRSEMNVSTLELGDSALYLCASSLEGTFFTDTQYFGPGTRLTVL.

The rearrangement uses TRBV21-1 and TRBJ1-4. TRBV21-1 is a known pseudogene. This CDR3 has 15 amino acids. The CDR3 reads CASIHQTGYNEKLFF. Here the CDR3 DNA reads TGTGCCAGCATTCACCAAACGGGGTATAATGAAAAACTGTTTTTT.

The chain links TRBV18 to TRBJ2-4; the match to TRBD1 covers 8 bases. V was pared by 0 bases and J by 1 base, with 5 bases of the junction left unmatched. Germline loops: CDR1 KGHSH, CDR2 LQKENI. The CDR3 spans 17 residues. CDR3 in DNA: TGTGCCAGCTCACCACCCAGGGGGCTGGGGGCCAAAAACATTCAGTACTTC. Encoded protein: CASSPPRGLGAKNIQYF.

The CDR3 spells CASSSTSGRKLRRCFF. The DNA of the CDR3 is TGTGCCAGCAGTTCGACTAGCGGGCGGAAGCTGCGGCGCTGTTTTTTT. The V and J genes are TRBV6-2 or TRBV6-3 and TRBJ2-2, with 10 bases fitting TRBD2. Looked up from germline, CDR1 is MNHEY and CDR2 is SVGEGT. The V and J ends lost 4 bases and 17 bases, in that order; junction bases with no gene match: 19. The CDR3 runs to 16 residues.

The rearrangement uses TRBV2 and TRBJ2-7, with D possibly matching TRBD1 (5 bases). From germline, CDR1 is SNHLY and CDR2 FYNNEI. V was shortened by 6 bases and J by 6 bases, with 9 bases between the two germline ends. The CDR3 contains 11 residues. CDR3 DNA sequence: TGTGCCAGCAGGCAGGGCGGCGAGCAGTACGTC. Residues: CASRQGGEQYV.

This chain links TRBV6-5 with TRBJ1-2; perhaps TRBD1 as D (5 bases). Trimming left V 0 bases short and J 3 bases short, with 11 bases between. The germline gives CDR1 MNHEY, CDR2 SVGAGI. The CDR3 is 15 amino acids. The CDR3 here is CASSYSRGTYYGYTF. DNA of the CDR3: TGTGCCAGCAGTTACTCGCGGGGGACCTACTATGGCTACACCTTC.

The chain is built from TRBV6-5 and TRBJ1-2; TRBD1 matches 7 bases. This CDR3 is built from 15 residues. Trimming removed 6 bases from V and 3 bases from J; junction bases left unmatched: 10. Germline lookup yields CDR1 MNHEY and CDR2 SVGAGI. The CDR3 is CASRRGQQRDYGYTF. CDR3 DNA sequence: TGTGCCAGCAGACGGGGACAGCAGCGGGACTATGGCTACACCTTC.

CDR3 region: CSAAGLGGYTF. CDR3 coding DNA: TGCAGTGCCGCGGGACTCGGGGGCTACACCTTC. The V and J genes are TRBV20-1 and TRBJ1-2; tentatively, D is TRBD1 (5 bases). This CDR3 is built from 11 residues. CDR1 is DFQATT, CDR2 SNEGSKA, per germline (reference sequence). Trimming cost V 6 bases and J 8 bases, with 13 bases left between them.

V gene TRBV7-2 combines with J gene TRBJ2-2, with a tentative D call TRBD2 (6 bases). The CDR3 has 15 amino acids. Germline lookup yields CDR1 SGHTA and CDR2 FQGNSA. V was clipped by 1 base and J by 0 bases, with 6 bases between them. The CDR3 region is CASSLGGANTGELFF. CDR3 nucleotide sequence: TGTGCCAGCAGCTTAGGGGGGGCGAACACCGGGGAGCTGTTTTTT.

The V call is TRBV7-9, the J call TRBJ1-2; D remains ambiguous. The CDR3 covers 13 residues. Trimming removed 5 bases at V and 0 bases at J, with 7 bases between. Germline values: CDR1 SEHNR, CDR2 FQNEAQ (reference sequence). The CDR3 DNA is TGTGCCAGCAGCGAACATGCTAACTATGGCTACACCTTC. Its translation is CASSEHANYGYTF.

Written as DNA, the CDR3 is TGTGCCAGCAGCCCTTACCGACAGGGTTATAATGAGCAGTTCTTC. Its protein product is CASSPYRQGYNEQFF. V usage is TRBV28 and J usage is TRBJ2-1; 7 nucleotides line up with TRBD1. Germline CDR1 is MDHEN and CDR2 is SYDVKM. V was pared by 6 bases and J by 7 bases, with 12 bases of the junction left unmatched. This CDR3 contains 15 residues. Drawing the rest from reference TRBV28 and TRBJ2-1, the complete variable domain is DVKVTQSSRYLVKRTGEKVFLECVQDMDHENMFWYRQDPGLGLRLIYFSYDVKMKEKGDIPEGYSVSREKKERFSLILESASTNQTSMYLCASSPYRQGYNEQFFGPGTRLTVL.

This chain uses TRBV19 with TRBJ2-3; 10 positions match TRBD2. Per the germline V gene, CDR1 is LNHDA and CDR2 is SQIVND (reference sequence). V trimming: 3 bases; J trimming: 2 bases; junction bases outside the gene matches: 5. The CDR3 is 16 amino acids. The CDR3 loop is CASSIPSGGNTDTQYF. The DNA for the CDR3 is TGTGCCAGTAGTATCCCTAGCGGGGGAAACACAGATACGCAGTATTTT. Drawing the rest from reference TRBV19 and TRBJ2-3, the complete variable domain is DGGITQSPKYLFRKEGQNVTLSCEQNLNHDAMYWYRQDPGQGLRLIYYSQIVNDFQKGDIAEGYSVSREKKESFPLTVTSAQKNPTAFYLCASSIPSGGNTDTQYFGPGTRLTVL.

The CDR3 bases are TGTGCCAGCAGCCAATATGGACAGGGACCTAACAATGAGCAGTTCTTC. Its translation is CASSQYGQGPNNEQFF. The genes are TRBV3-1 (or the pseudogene TRBV3-2) and TRBJ2-1, with 8 bases identical to TRBD1. Germline loops: CDR1 LGHDT, CDR2 YNNKEL (reference sequence). Trimming at V came to 2 bases and at J to 5 bases, leaving 8 bases not matched to a gene. This CDR3 is 16 amino acids long.

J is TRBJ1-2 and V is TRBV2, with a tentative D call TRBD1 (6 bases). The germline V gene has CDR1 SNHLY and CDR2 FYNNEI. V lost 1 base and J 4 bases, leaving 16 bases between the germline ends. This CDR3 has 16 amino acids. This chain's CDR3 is CASSEDGNTGIYGYTF. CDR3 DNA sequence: TGTGCCAGCAGTGAAGATGGGAACACAGGGATCTATGGCTACACCTTC. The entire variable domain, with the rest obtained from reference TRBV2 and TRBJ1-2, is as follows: EPEVTQTPSHQVTQMGQEVILRCVPISNHLYFYWYRQILGQKVEFLVSFYNNEISEKSEIFDDQFSVERPDGSNFTLKIRSTKLEDSAMYFCASSEDGNTGIYGYTFGSGTRLTVV.

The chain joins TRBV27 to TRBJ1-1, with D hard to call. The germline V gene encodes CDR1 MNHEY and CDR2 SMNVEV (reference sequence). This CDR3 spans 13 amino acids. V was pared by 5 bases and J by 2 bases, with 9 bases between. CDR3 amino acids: CASSPRGNTEAFF. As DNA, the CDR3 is TGTGCCAGCAGTCCTCGAGGTAACACTGAAGCTTTCTTT.

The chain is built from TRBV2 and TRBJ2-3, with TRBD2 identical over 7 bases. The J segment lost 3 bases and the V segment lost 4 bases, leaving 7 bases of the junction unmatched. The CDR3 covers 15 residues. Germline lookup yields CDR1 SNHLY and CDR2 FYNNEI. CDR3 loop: CASSGQGGSTDTQYF. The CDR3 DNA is TGTGCCAGCAGTGGACAAGGCGGGAGTACAGATACGCAGTATTTT.

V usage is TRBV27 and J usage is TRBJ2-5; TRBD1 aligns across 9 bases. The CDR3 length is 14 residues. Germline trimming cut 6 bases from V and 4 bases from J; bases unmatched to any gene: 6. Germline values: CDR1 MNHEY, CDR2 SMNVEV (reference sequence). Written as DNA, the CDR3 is TGTGCCAGCAGAATGACAGGGGGGGGAGAGACCCAGTACTTC. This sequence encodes CASRMTGGGETQYF.

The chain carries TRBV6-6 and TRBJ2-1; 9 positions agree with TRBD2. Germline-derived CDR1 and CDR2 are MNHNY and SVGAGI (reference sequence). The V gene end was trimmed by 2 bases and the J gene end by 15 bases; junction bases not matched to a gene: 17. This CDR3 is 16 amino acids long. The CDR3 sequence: CASSYPRGAGGPGMFF. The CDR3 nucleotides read TGTGCCAGCAGTTACCCACGGGGTGCGGGGGGGCCCGGGATGTTCTTC.

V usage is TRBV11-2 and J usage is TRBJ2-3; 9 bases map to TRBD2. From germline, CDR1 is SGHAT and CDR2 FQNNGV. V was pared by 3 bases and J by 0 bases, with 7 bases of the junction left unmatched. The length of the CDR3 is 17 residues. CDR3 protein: CASSLGGGGASTDTQYF. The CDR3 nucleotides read TGTGCCAGCAGCTTGGGGGGCGGGGGGGCTAGCACAGATACGCAGTATTTT.

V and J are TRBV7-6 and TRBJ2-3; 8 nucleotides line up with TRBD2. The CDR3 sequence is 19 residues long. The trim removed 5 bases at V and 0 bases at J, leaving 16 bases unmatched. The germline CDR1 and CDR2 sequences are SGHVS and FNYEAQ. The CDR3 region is CASSPGSSGPQSSTDTQYF. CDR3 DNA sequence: TGTGCCAGCAGCCCAGGCTCTAGCGGGCCCCAATCTAGCACAGATACGCAGTATTTT.

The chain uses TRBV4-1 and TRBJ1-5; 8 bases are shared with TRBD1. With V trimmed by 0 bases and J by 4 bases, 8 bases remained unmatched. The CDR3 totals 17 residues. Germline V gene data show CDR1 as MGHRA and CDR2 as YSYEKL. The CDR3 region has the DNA TGCGCCAGCAGCCAAGAACGTAGCAGGGGGCCAAATCAGCCCCAGCATTTT. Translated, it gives CASSQERSRGPNQPQHF.

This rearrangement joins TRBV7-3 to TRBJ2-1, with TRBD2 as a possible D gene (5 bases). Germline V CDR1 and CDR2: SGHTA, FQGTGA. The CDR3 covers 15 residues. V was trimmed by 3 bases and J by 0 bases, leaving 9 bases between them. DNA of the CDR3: TGTGCCAGCAGCTTCGGGCGGGCCTCCTACAATGAGCAGTTCTTC. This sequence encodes CASSFGRASYNEQFF.

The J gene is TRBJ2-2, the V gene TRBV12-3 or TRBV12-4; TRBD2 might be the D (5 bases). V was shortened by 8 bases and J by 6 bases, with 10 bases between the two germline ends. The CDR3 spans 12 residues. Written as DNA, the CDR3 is TGTGCCAGCCCCTCGGAGGCCGGGGAGCTGTTTTTT. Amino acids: CASPSEAGELFF.

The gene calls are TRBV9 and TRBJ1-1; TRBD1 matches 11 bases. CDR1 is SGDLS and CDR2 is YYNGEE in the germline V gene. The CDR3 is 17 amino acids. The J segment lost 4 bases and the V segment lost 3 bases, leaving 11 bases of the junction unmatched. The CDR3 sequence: CASSDWRDRGKGTEAFF. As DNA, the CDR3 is TGTGCCAGCAGCGATTGGAGGGACAGGGGGAAAGGCACTGAAGCTTTCTTT. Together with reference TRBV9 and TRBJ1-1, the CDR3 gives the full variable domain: DSGVTQTPKHLITATGQRVTLRCSPRSGDLSVYWYQQSLDQGLQFLIQYYNGEERAKGNILERFSAQQFPDLHSELNLSSLELGDSALYFCASSDWRDRGKGTEAFFGQGTRLTVV.